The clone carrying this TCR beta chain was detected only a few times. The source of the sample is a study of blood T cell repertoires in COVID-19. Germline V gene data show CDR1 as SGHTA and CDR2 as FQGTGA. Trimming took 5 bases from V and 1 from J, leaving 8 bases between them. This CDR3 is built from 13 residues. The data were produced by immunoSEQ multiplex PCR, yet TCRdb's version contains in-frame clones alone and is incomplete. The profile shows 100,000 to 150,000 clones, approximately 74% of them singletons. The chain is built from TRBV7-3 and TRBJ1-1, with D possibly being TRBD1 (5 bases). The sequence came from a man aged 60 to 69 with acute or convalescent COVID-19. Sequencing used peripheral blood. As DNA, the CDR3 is TGTGCCAGCAGCCGCGGGGGGAACACTGAAGCTTTCTTT. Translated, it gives CASSRGGNTEAFF.